This T cell receptor beta chain was captured by sequencing in a study of blood T cell repertoires in COVID-19 (TCRdb year 2020). Broadly, across the study: Collaborator samples came from the United States, Italy and Spain and covered acute and convalescent phases of COVID-19. The prospective study material was composed of cDNA or gDNA derived from T cells, B-cell-depleted T cells, or PBMCs. The dataset comprised deeply sampled blood TCRbeta repertoires from subjects exposed to, actively infected with, or recovered from COVID-19. The repertoires were released in a freely available public database intended as a resource for research on the immune response to SARS-CoV-2. Samples came from the ongoing ImmuneRACE study (first 160 participants) plus 1,254 subjects from 6 global collaborators. Nearly every sample came with metadata listing a de-identified subject ID, COVID-19 status, age in years and sex. Where HLA class I and class II types were available, the types were taken from metadata supplied by the sample provider, not from assay-based typing. Overall results and qualifications from the work: Clinical and demographic metadata were provided uncurated, with the amount varying by source and participant.

Whole blood was collected in K2EDTA tubes by collaborating institutions according to the institutions' own protocols. For TCRbeta analysis, collaborators shipped samples in one of three forms: frozen whole blood, isolated PBMCs, or DNA extracted from either of those sample types. In the case of this clone: Its target antigen remains unknown. No base quality information exists; no much larger clone differs at one position.

In the germline V gene, CDR1 corresponds to MNHEY and CDR2 to SVGAGI. Germline trimming: 6 bases from V, 4 bases from J; junction bases outside gene matches: 10. There are 15 amino acids in the CDR3, from cysteine to phenylalanine inclusive. The entry retains the CDR3 DNA only, 45 bases that are in frame from base 1. TCRbeta CDR3 regions were amplified from genomic DNA using the immunoSEQ Assay, a bias-controlled multiplex PCR. In the original analysis: Within the assay, amplification of reference gene primers was used to estimate how many nucleated cells each sample contained. To quantify the absolute abundance of each unique TCRbeta CDR3 rearrangement, sequence reads were collapsed and filtered. For each sample, productive Simpson clonality was calculated as the square root of Simpson's diversity index across productive rearrangements. TCRdb limited this immuneACCESS table to in-frame rearrangements with V and J called. A share of clones is missing; checked studies link under half to unresolved V genes, and the rest is unexplained. V, J and clone size were drawn from that table, and D and trimming were deduced from the DNA. This sample gives 55,000 to 65,000 clones in total; 91% of them show up just once. The ten largest account for 8.5% to 10% of the sample.

The rearrangement combines TRBV6-5 with TRBJ1-2, with 8 bases aligning to TRBD1. The clonotype comes from a human donor in a cohort sampled during active COVID-19. Sequenced: peripheral blood. The DNA sequence reads TGTGCCAGCAGCCCCCGGACAGGGTGGGGCTATGGCTACACCTTC. It translates to CASSPRTGWGYGYTF.